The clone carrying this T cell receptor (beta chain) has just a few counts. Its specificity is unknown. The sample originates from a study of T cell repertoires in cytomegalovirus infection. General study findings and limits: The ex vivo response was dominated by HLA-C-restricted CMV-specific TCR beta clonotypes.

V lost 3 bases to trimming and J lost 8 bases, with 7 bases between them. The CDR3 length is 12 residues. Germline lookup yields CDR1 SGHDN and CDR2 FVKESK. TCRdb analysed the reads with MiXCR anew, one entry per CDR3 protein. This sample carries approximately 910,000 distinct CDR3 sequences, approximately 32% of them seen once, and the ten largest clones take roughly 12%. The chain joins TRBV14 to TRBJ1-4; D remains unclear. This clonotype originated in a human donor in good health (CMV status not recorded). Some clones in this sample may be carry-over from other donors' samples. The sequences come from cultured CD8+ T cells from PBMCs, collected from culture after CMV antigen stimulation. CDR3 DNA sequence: TGTGCCAGCAGCCACGCGGGGGAAAAACTGTTTTTT. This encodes CASSHAGEKLFF.